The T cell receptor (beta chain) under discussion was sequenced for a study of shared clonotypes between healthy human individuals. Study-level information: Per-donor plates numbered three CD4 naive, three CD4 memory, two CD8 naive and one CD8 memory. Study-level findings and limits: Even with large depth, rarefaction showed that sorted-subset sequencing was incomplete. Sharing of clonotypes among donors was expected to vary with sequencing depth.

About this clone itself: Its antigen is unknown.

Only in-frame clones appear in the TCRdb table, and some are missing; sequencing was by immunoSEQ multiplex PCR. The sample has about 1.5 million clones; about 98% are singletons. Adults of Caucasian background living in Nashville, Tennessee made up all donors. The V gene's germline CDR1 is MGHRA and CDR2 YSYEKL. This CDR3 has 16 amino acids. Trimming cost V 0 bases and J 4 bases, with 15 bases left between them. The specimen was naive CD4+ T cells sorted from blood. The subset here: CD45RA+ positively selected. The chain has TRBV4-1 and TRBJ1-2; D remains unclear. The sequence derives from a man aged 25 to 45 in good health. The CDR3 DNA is TGCGCCAGCAGCCAAGATAAGAGCCTTACTACCTATGGCTACACCTTC. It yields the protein CASSQDKSLTTYGYTF.